A single sample gave rise to the 5 T cell receptor beta chains below, sequenced in a study of cytomegalovirus exposure and HLA in healthy donors. 13 Jbeta primers and 60 Vbeta primers were used for the PCR. Libraries were prepared by immunoSEQ multiplex PCR; TCRdb keeps only in-frame clonotypes and omits some of them. The sample holds around 150,000 clones; around 77% are singletons and the top ten take over 2%. What was sequenced was PBMCs. All receptors derive from a man aged 25-45 years in good health and CMV-seronegative.

This clone was seen a handful of times. V usage is TRBV18 and J usage is TRBJ1-6, with a possible D match to TRBD1 (5 bases). With 4 bases removed from V and 5 bases from J, the gap between germline ends came to 12 bases. Germline V gives CDR1 KGHSH, CDR2 LQKENI. This CDR3 contains 15 residues. The CDR3 coding sequence is TGTGCCAGCTCACGCCAGGGTTTGAATAATTCACCCCTCCACTTT. It is translated as CASSRQGLNNSPLHF.

V is TRBV28 and J is TRBJ2-7; a possible D gene is TRBD1 (6 bases). This CDR3 spans 16 amino acids. V dropped 6 bases and J dropped 6 bases, with 24 bases sitting between them. Germline lookup yields CDR1 MDHEN and CDR2 SYDVKM. The CDR3 bases are TGTGCCAGCAGGGGGGCAGGGCAGGGAGAGGTCGGCGAGCAGTACTTC. Residues: CASRGAGQGEVGEQYF.

The chain has TRBV5-6 and TRBJ1-5; 7 bases line up with TRBD1. V lost 0 bases and J lost 1; bases outside the gene matches: 10. CDR3 length equals 18 residues. Germline-derived CDR1 and CDR2 are SGHDT and YYEEEE. Here the CDR3 DNA reads TGTGCCAGCAGCTTGGGTGACAGGGCTTTGGGGAGCAATCAGCCCCAGCATTTT. Translated: CASSLGDRALGSNQPQHF.

The chain carries TRBV10-3 and TRBJ2-2, with 7 bases fitting TRBD2. Trimming at V came to 3 bases and at J to 4 bases, leaving 8 bases not matched to a gene. The CDR3 runs to 16 residues. Per germline, CDR1 ENHRY and CDR2 SYGVKD. The CDR3 region has the DNA TGTGCCATCAGTGATCACTCGGGCGGGGGCACCGGGGAGCTGTTTTTT. Translating gives CAISDHSGGGTGELFF.

This chain connects TRBV19 to TRBJ1-3; TRBD1 agrees at 8 bases. V was clipped by 9 bases and J by 8 bases; unmatched bases: 9. This CDR3 is 13 amino acids long. Germline CDR1 reads LNHDA; CDR2 reads SQIVND (reference sequence). The CDR3 here is CASRQGIKDTIYF. The CDR3 DNA reads TGTGCCAGCAGACAGGGGATTAAGGACACCATATATTTT.